This T cell receptor beta chain derives from a study of blood T cells in healthy people across ages. Study details: In model experiments, template switching was able to capture about one barcoded beta molecule for every two T cells that were present. Study results and caveats: Shifts in expanded clonotypes may have been confounded by donor CMV status, which was unknown.

It was with a sample-barcoded 5' primer and a J-beta primer mix that a second PCR of roughly 6 to 12 cycles was run. Each cDNA molecule carried a tag from a template-switch adaptor that contained 12 random nucleotides. MiXCR, run by TCRdb on the 5' RACE reads, gives a single entry per CDR3 protein. The table has under 800,000 distinct CDR3 sequences, approximately 43% seen once. Regarding this clonotype: Its target is unknown.

CDR1 SEHNR and CDR2 FQNEAQ come from the germline V gene (reference sequence). The CDR3 has 18 amino acids. Trimming took 1 base from V and 0 from J, leaving 16 bases between them. Material: blood. The gene calls are TRBV7-9 and TRBJ1-5; D might be TRBD1 (5 bases). The TCR originated in an older woman in good health. The CDR3 here is CASSLVRDSRYSNQPQHF. Here the CDR3 DNA reads TGTGCCAGCAGCTTAGTACGAGACAGCCGATATAGCAATCAGCCCCAGCATTTT.